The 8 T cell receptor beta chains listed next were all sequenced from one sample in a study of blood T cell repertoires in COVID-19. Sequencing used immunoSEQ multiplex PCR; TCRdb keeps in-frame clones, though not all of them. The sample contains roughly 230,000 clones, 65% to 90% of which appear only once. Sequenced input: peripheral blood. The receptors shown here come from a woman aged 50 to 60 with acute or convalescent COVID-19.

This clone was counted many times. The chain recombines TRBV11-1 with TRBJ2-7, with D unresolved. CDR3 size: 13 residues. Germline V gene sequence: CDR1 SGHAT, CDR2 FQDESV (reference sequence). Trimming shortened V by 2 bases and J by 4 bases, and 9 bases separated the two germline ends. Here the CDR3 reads CASSLYSGYEQYF. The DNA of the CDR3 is TGTGCCAGCAGCTTATACTCAGGATACGAGCAGTACTTC.

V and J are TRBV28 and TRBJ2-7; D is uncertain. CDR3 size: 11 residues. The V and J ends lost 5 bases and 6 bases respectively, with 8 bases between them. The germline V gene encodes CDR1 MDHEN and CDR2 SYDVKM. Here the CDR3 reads CASSMEREQYF. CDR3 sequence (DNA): TGTGCCAGCAGTATGGAGCGCGAGCAGTACTTC.

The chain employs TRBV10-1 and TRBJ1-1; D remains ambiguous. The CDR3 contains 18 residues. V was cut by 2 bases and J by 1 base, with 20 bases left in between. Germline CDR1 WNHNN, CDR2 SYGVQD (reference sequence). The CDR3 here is CASSEKEETPPTNTEAFF. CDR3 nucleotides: TGCGCCAGCAGTGAGAAAGAGGAGACTCCCCCGACGAACACTGAAGCTTTCTTT.

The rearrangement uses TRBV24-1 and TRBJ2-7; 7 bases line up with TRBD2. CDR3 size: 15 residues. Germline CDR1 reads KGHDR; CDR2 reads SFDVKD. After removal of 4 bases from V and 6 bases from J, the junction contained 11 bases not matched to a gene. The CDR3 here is CATSDAAAGDAEQYF. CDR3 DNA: TGTGCCACCAGTGACGCCGCGGCGGGAGACGCCGAGCAGTACTTC.

The CDR3 loop reads CASSVRDSTYEQYF. As DNA, the CDR3 is TGTGCCAGCAGCGTCAGGGACAGCACCTACGAGCAGTACTTC. The chain is built from TRBV11-2 and TRBJ2-7; 7 bases align to TRBD1. Germline V gene data show CDR1 as SGHAT and CDR2 as FQNNGV. The CDR3 is 14 residues long. The V segment lost 5 bases and the J segment 2 bases; nucleotides outside the gene matches: 6.

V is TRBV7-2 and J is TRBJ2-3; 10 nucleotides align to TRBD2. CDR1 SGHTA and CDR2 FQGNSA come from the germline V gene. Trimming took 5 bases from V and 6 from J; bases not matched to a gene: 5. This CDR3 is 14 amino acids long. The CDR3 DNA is TGTGCCAGCAGCCCAGCGGGAGGGCCGGATACGCAGTATTTT. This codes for CASSPAGGPDTQYF.

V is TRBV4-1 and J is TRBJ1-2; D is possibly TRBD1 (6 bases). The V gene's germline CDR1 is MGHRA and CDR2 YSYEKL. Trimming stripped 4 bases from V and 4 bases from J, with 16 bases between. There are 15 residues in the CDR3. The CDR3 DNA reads TGCGCCAGCAGCCGCACGGGACAAGGCGTCTATGGCTACACCTTC. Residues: CASSRTGQGVYGYTF.

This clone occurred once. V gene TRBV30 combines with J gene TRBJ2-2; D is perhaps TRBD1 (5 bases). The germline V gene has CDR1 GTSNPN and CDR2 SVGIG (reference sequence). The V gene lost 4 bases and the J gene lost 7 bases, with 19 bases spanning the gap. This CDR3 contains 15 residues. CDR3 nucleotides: TGTGCCTGGATCCCCGTCCCAGGGCTCGGCGGGGAGCTGTTTTTT. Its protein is CAWIPVPGLGGELFF.